This entry concerns a single T cell receptor beta chain. Its antigen is undetermined. Clones were sequenced by immunoSEQ multiplex PCR, and TCRdb holds only the in-frame ones, with some missing. Counted here are over 55,000 clones, roughly four fifths occurring once; the ten biggest clones make up about 6.8%. Time point: blood 2 weeks post-SBRT. Treatment of the sample: 15 Gy SBRT to primary tumor, nephrectomy 4 weeks later. Blood was sampled at baseline, 2 weeks and 4 weeks after SBRT. The patient's renal cell carcinoma had clear cell pathology. This specimen comes from a study of radiation and T cells in renal cell carcinoma. Broader study findings: From baseline, blood top tumor clonotypes peaked at 2 weeks post-radiation. Pretreatment tumor biopsies were lacking, so baseline clonotypes are unknown.

Germline-derived CDR1 and CDR2 are LGHNA and YSLEER. The V end lost 2 bases, the J end lost 4 bases, and 13 bases lay between the germline ends. This CDR3 contains 15 residues. The material was blood, obtained from a patient whose treatment included radiotherapy and nephrectomy. This sequence originates from a man in his fifties or sixties with renal cell carcinoma. The chain carries TRBV4-3 and TRBJ2-3, with D possibly being TRBD2 (7 bases). The CDR3, as DNA: TGCGCCAGCAGCCAATCGGAGGGGGGGCCAGATACGCAGTATTTT. Protein: CASSQSEGGPDTQYF.